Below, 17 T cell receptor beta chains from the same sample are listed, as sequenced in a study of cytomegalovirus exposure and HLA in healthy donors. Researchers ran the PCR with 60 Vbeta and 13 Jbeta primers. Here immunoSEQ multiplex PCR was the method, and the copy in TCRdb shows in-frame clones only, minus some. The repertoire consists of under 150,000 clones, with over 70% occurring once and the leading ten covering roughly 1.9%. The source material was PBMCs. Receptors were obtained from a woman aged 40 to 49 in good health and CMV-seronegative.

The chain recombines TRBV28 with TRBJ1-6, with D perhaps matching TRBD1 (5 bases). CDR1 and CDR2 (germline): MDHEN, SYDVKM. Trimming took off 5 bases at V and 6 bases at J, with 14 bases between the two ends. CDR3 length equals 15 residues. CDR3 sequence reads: CASSVGLGGNSPLHF. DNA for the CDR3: TGTGCCAGCAGTGTGGGACTCGGCGGTAATTCACCCCTCCACTTT. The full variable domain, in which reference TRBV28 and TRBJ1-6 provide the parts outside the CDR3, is DVKVTQSSRYLVKRTGEKVFLECVQDMDHENMFWYRQDPGLGLRLIYFSYDVKMKEKGDIPEGYSVSREKKERFSLILESASTNQTSMYLCASSVGLGGNSPLHFGNGTRLTVT.

The DNA of the CDR3 is TGTGCCAGCAGTTACTCGAGTAGAGGGATCGATGGCTACACCTTC. Amino acid sequence: CASSYSSRGIDGYTF. The chain uses TRBV6-5 and TRBJ1-2, with D unclear. This CDR3 is 15 amino acids long. Trimming cost V 0 bases and J 6 bases, with 14 bases left between them. CDR1 and CDR2 from the germline V gene are MNHEY and SVGAGI.

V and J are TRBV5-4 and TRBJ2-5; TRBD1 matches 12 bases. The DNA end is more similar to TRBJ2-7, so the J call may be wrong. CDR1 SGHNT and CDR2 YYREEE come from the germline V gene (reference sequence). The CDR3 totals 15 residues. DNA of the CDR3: TGTGCCAGCAGTGGGGGACAGGGGGCGAACTACGAGCAGTACTTC. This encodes CASSGGQGANYEQYF.

CDR3 in amino acids: CASSYSKEALKLFF. The CDR3 DNA sequence: TGTGCCAGCAGTTACTCGAAGGAGGCTTTAAAACTGTTTTTT. The V gene is TRBV6-5, the J gene TRBJ1-4; D remains ambiguous. The germline gives CDR1 MNHEY, CDR2 SVGAGI. This CDR3 has 14 amino acids. The V end was cut by 0 bases, the J end by 10 bases, with 12 bases between.

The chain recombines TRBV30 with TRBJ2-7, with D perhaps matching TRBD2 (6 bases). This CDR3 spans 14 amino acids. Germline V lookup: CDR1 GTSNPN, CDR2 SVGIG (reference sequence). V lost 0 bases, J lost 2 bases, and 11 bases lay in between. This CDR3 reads CAWSVTPSAYEQYF. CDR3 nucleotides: TGTGCCTGGAGTGTAACCCCTAGCGCCTACGAGCAGTACTTC.

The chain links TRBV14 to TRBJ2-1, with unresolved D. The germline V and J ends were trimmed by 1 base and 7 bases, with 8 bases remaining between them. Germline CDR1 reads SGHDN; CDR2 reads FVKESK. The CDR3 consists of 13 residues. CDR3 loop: CASSQVSFNEQFF. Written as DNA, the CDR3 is TGTGCCAGCAGCCAAGTGTCCTTTAATGAGCAGTTCTTC.

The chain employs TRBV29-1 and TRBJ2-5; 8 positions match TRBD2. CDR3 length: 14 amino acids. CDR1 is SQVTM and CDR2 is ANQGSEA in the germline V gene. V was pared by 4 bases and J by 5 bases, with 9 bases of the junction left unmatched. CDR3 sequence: CSVVGAGGGETQYF. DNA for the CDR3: TGCAGCGTTGTGGGGGCGGGCGGGGGGGAGACCCAGTACTTC.

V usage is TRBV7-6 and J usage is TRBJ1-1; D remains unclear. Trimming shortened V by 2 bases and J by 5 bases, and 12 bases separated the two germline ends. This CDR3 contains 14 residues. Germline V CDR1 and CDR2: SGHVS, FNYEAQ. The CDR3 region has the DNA TGTGCCAGCAGCTTATCCCCCGAGTGGACTGAAGCTTTCTTT. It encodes CASSLSPEWTEAFF.

For the CDR3, the DNA is TGTGCCAGTAGTATAGAGACAGGGGAATACGGCTATGGCTACACCTTC. It translates to CASSIETGEYGYGYTF. V and J are TRBV19 and TRBJ1-2; the match to TRBD1 covers 8 bases. The V gene's germline CDR1 is LNHDA and CDR2 SQIVND (reference sequence). This CDR3 has 16 residues. After removal of 0 bases from V and 4 bases from J, the junction contained 7 bases not matched to a gene.

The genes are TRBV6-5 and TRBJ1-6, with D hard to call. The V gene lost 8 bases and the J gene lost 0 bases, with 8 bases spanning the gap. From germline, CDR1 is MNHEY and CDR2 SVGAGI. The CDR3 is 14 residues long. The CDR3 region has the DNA TGTGCCAGCGGTGGTAGCTCCTATAATTCACCCCTCCACTTT. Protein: CASGGSSYNSPLHF.

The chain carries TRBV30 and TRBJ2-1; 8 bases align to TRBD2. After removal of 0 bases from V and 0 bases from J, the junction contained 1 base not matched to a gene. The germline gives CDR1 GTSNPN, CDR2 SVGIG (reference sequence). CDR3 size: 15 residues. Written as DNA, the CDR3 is TGTGCCTGGAGTGTAAGCGGGGGCTCCTACAATGAGCAGTTCTTC. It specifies CAWSVSGGSYNEQFF.

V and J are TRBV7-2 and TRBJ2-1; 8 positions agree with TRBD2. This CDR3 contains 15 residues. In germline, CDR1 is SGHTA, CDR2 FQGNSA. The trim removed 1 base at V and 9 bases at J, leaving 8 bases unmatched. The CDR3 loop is CASSLVAGGAGEQFF. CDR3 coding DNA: TGTGCCAGCAGCTTAGTGGCCGGGGGGGCCGGTGAGCAGTTCTTC.

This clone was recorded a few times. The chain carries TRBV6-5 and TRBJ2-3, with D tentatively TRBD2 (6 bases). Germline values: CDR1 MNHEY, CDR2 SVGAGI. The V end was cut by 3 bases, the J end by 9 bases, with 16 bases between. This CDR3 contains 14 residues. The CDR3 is CASSYLGGATTQYF. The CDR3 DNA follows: TGTGCCAGCAGTTATTTGGGAGGAGCAACAACGCAGTATTTT.

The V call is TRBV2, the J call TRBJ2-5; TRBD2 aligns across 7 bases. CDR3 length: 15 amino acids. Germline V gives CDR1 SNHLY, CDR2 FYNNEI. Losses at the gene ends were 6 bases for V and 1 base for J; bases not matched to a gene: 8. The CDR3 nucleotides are TGTGCCAGCAGGGTTGGAGCGGGGATCCAAGAGACCCAGTACTTC. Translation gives CASRVGAGIQETQYF.

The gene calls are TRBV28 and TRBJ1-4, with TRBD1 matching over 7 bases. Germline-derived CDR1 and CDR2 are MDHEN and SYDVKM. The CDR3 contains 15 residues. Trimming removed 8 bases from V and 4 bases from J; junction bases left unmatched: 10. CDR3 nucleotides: TGTGCCAGCGGACCCTCGGGACAGATTAATGAAAAACTGTTTTTT. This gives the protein CASGPSGQINEKLFF.

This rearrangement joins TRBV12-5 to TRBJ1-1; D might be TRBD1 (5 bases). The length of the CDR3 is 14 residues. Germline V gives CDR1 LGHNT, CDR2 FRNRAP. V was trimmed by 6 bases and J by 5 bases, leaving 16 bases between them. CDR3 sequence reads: CASGPGSHWTEAFF. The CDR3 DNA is TGTGCTAGTGGACCAGGGTCTCACTGGACTGAAGCTTTCTTT.

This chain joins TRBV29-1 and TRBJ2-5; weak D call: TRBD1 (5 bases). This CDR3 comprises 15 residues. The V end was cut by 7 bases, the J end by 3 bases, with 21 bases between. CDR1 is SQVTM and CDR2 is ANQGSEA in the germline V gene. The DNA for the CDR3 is TGCAGCGCCCCCAGGTGGGCAGGGAACAAAGAGACCCAGTACTTC. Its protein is CSAPRWAGNKETQYF.